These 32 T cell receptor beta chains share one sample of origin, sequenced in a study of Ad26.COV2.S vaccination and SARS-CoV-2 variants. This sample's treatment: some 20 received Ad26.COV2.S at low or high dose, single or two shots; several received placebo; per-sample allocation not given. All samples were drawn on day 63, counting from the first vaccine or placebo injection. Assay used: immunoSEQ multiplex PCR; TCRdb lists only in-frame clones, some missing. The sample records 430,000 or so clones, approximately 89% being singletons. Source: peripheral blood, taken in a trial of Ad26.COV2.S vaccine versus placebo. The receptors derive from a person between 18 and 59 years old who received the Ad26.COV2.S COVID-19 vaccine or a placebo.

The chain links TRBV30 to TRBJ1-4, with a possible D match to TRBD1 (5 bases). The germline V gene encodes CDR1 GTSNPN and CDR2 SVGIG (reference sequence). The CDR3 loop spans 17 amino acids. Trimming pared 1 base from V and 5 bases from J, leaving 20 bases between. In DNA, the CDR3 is TGTGCCTGGAGTGCCAGCCATTGGGGACCTAGGAATGAAAAACTGTTTTTT. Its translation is CAWSASHWGPRNEKLFF.

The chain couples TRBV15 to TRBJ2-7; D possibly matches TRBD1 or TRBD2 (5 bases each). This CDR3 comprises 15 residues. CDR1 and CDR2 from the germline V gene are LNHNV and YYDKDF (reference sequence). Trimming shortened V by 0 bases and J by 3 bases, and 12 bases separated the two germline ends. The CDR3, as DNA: TGTGCCACCAGCAGAGACAGGGACCCTTTCTACGAGCAGTACTTC. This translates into CATSRDRDPFYEQYF.

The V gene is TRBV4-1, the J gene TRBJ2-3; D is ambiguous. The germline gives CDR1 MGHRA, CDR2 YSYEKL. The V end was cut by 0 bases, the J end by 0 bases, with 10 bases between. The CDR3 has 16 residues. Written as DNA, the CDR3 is TGCGCCAGCAGCCAAGAAAACTTCTCTAGCACAGATACGCAGTATTTT. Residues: CASSQENFSSTDTQYF.

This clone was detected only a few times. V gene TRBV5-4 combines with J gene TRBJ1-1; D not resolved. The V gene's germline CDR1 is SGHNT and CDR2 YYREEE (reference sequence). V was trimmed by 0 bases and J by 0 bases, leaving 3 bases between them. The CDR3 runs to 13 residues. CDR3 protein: CASSLVVNTEAFF. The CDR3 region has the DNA TGTGCCAGCAGCTTGGTTGTGAACACTGAAGCTTTCTTT.

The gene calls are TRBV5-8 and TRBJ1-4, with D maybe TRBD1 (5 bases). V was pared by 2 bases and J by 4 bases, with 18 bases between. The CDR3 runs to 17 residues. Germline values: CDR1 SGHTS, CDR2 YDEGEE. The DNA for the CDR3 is TGTGCCAGCAGCTTTTCGGGGTTGGACATAGATAATGAAAAACTGTTTTTT. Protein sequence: CASSFSGLDIDNEKLFF.

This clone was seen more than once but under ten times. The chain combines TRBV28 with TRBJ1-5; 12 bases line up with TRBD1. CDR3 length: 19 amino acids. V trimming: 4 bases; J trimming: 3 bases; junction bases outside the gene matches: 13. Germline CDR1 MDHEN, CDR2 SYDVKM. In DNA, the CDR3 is TGTGCCAGCAGTTCAGTGGGACAGGGGGCGGGCTGGAACAATCAGCCCCAGCATTTT. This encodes CASSSVGQGAGWNNQPQHF.

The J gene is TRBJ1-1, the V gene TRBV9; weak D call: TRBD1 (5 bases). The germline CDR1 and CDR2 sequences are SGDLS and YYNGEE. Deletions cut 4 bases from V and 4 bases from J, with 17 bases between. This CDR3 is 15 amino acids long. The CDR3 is CASSSTYSRATEAFF. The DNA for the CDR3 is TGTGCCAGCAGCTCCACCTACTCCAGGGCCACTGAAGCTTTCTTT.

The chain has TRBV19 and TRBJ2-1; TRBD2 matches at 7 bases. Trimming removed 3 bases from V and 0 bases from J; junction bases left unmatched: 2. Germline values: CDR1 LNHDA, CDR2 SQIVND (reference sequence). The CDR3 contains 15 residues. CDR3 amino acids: CASSMGGSSYNEQFF. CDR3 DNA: TGTGCCAGTAGTATGGGCGGGAGCTCCTACAATGAGCAGTTCTTC.

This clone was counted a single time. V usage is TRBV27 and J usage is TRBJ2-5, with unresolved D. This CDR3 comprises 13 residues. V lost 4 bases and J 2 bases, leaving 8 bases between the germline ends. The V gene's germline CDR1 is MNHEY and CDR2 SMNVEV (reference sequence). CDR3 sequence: CASSYGEQETQYF. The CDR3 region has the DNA TGTGCCAGCAGTTATGGGGAACAAGAGACCCAGTACTTC.

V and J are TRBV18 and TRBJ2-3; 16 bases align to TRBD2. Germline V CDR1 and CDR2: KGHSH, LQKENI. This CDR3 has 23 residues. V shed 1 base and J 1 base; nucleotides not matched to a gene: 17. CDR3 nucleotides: TGTGCCAGCTCACCACTCGCGCCGGGACTAGCGGGAGGGTCGATCCGGGGCACAGATACGCAGTATTTT. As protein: CASSPLAPGLAGGSIRGTDTQYF.

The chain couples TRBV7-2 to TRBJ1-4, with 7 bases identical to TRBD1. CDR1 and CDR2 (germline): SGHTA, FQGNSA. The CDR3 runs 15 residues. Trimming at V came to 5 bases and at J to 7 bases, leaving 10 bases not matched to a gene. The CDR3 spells CASSLRQGSAEKLFF. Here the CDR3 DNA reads TGTGCCAGCAGCCTCAGACAGGGCTCTGCTGAAAAACTGTTTTTT.

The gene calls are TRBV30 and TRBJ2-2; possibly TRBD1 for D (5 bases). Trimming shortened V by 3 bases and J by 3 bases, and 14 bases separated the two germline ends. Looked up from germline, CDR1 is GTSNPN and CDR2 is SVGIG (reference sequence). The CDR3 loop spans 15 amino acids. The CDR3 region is CAWRKGAIYTGELFF. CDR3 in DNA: TGTGCCTGGAGGAAAGGGGCTATCTACACCGGGGAGCTGTTTTTT.

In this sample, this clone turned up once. The DNA for the CDR3 is TGTGCCAGTAGCCGCGGAGGGGGTCCTGGCTATGGCTACACCTTC. Amino acid sequence: CASSRGGGPGYGYTF. The rearrangement links TRBV19 to TRBJ1-2; TRBD1 is a possible D gene (6 bases). The V and J ends lost 6 bases and 4 bases respectively, with 18 bases between them. CDR1 is LNHDA, CDR2 SQIVND, per germline (reference sequence). This CDR3 is 15 amino acids long.

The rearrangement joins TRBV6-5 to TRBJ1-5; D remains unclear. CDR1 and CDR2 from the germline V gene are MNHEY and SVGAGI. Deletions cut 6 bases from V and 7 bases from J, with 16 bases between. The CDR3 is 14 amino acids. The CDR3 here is CASRGSPGGQPQHF. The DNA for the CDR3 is TGTGCCAGCAGGGGGAGTCCCGGCGGACAGCCCCAGCATTTT.

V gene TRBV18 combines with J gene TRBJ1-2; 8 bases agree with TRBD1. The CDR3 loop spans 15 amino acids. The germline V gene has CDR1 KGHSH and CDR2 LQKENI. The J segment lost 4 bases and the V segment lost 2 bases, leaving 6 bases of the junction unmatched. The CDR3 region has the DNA TGTGCCAGCTCACCAAAGACAGGGGTAGTCTATGGCTACACCTTC. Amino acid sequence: CASSPKTGVVYGYTF.

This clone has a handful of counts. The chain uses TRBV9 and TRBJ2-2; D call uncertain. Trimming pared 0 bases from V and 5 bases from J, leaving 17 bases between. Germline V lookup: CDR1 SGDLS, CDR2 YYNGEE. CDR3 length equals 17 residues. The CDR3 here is CASSVGATPATTGELFF. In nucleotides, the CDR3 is TGTGCCAGCAGCGTAGGGGCCACACCTGCGACTACCGGGGAGCTGTTTTTT.

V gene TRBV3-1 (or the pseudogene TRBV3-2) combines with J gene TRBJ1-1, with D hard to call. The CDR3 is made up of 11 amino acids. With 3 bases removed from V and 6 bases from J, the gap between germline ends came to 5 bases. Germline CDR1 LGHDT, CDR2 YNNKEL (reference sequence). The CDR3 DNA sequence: TGTGCCAGCAGCCATCACGCTGAAGCTTTCTTT. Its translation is CASSHHAEAFF.

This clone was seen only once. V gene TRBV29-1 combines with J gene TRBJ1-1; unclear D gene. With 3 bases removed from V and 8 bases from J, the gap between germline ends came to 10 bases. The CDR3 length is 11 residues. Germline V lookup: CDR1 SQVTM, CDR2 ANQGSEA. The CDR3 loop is CSVDPGYEAFF. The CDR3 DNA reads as TGCAGCGTTGACCCGGGTTACGAAGCTTTCTTT.

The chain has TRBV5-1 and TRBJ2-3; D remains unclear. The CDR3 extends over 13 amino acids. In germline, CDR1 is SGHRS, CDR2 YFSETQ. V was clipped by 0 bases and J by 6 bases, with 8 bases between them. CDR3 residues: CASSLAAADTQYF. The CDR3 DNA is TGCGCCAGCAGCTTGGCTGCGGCCGATACGCAGTATTTT.

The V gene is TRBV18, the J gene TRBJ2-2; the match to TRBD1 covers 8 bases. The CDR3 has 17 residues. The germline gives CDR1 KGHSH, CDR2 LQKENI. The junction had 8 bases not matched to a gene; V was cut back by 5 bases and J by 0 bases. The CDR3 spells CASSIDRGDPNTGELFF. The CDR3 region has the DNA TGTGCCAGCTCAATCGACAGGGGAGACCCGAACACCGGGGAGCTGTTTTTT.

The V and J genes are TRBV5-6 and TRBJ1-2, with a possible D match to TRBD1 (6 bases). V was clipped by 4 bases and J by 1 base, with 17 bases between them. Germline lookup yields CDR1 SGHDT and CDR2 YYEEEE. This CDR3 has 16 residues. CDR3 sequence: CASSRGQLYVNYGYTF. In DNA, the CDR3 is TGTGCCAGCAGCCGTGGACAGCTATACGTTAACTATGGCTACACCTTC.

The CDR3 nucleotides are TGTGCCAGCAGTCCCTGGCAAGGGGCGGACTATGGCTACACCTTC. Translated, it gives CASSPWQGADYGYTF. V gene TRBV6-5 combines with J gene TRBJ1-2; D may be TRBD1 (5 bases). Trimming took off 5 bases at V and 3 bases at J, with 16 bases between the two ends. Germline-derived CDR1 and CDR2 are MNHEY and SVGAGI. The CDR3 length is 15 residues.

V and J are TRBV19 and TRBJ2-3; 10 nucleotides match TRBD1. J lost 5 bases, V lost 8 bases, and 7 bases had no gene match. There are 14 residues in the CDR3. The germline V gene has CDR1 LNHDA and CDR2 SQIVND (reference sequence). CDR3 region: CASQTGGLLDTQYF. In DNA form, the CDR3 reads TGTGCCAGTCAGACAGGGGGCCTTTTAGATACGCAGTATTTT.

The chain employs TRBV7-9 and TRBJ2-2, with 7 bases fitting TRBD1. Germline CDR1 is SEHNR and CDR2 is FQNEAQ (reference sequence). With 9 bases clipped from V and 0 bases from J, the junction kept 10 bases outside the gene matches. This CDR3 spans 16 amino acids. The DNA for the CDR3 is TGTGCCAGAACTACCAGGACAGGCGCGAACACCGGGGAGCTGTTTTTT. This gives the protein CARTTRTGANTGELFF.

The CDR3 sequence: CASSIPTGGDYGYTF. The CDR3 region has the DNA TGTGCCAGCAGTATACCGACGGGGGGAGACTATGGCTACACCTTC. The V call is TRBV28, the J call TRBJ1-2; possibly TRBD1 for D (5 bases). The CDR3 covers 15 residues. The germline V and J ends were trimmed by 5 bases and 3 bases, with 16 bases remaining between them. The germline V gene has CDR1 MDHEN and CDR2 SYDVKM.

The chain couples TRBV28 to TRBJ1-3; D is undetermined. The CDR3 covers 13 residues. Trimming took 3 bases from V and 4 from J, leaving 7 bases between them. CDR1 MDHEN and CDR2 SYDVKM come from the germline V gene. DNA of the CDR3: TGTGCCAGCAGTTTTCAGTCGGGAAACACCATATATTTT. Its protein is CASSFQSGNTIYF. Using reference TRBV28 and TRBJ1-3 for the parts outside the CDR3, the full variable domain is DVKVTQSSRYLVKRTGEKVFLECVQDMDHENMFWYRQDPGLGLRLIYFSYDVKMKEKGDIPEGYSVSREKKERFSLILESASTNQTSMYLCASSFQSGNTIYFGEGSWLTVV.

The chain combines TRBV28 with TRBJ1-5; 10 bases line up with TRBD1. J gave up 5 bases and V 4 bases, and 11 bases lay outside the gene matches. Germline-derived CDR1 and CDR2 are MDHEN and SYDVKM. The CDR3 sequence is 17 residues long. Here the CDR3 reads CASSYGPGTGDYQPQHF. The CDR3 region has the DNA TGTGCCAGCAGTTACGGCCCCGGGACAGGGGACTATCAGCCCCAGCATTTT.

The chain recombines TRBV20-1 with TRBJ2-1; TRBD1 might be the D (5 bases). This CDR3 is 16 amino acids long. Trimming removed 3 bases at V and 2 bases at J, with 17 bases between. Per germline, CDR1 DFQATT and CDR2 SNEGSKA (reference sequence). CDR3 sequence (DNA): TGCAGTGCTAGTCCCCCGGGCAGGGCGACCTACAATGAGCAGTTCTTC. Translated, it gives CSASPPGRATYNEQFF.

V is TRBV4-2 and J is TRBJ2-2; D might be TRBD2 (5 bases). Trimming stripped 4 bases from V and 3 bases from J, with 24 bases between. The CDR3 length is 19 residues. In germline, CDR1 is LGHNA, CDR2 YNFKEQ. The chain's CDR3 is CASSLEGTTPTGYTGELFF. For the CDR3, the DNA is TGTGCCAGCAGCCTAGAGGGCACTACACCTACGGGGTACACCGGGGAGCTGTTTTTT.

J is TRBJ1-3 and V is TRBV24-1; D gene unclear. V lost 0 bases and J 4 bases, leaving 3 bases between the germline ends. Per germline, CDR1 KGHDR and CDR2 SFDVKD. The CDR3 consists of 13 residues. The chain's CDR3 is CATSDLSGNTIYF. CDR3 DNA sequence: TGTGCCACCAGTGATTTGTCAGGAAACACCATATATTTT.

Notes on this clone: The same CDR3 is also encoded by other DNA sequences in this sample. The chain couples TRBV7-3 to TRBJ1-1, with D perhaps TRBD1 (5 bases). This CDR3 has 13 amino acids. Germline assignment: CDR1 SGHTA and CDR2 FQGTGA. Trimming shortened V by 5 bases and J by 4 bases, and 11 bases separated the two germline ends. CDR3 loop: CASSLTGLTEAFF. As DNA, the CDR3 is TGTGCCAGCAGCCTGACGGGGCTCACTGAAGCTTTCTTT.

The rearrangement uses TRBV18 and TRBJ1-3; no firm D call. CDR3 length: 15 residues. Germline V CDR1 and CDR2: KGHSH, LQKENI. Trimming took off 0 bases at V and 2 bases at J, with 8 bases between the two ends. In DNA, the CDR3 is TGTGCCAGCTCACCACCGGGGAACCCTGGAAACACCATATATTTT. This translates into CASSPPGNPGNTIYF.